The present entry profiles one T cell receptor (beta chain) with its context. Trimming at V came to 4 bases and at J to 8 bases, leaving 9 bases not matched to a gene. From germline, CDR1 is SGHNT and CDR2 YYREEE (reference sequence). CDR3 length: 14 residues. In the authors' workflow: Amplified reference gene primers provided the basis for estimating nucleated cell counts. Libraries were prepared by immunoSEQ multiplex PCR; TCRdb keeps only in-frame clonotypes and omits some of them. V and J calls and clone size follow that table, whereas D and trimming were derived from the DNA. The table lists about 75,000 clones, around 83% of them singletons. The sample is drawn from a study of blood T cell repertoires in COVID-19. Study context: COVID-19 samples from acute and convalescent phases originated in the United States, Italy and Spain.

This clonotype was sampled from a woman aged 50 to 60 with acute or convalescent COVID-19. Sequenced input: peripheral blood. This rearrangement joins TRBV5-4 to TRBJ1-2; 9 bases match TRBD1. This chain's CDR3 is CASSRAGTGRGYTF. CDR3 sequence (DNA): TGTGCCAGCAGCCGAGCCGGGACAGGGAGAGGCTACACCTTC.